The table lists the clone carrying this TCR beta chain with many counts. What it binds is not known. This CDR3 has 14 residues. V shed 1 base and J shed 2 bases, with 10 bases lying between them. CDR1 and CDR2 (germline): DFQATT, SNEGSKA (reference sequence). TCR beta CDR3 sequences were amplified from RNA transcripts. HTBI primers drove first-round RT-PCR of the TCR CDR3. Via MiXCR, TCRdb re-called the multiplex PCR reads, giving one row per CDR3 protein. Among about 610,000 distinct CDR3 sequences listed, about a sixth were seen once. Diagnoses rested on clinical symptoms, serum thyroxine and TRAb, thyroid ultrasound and orbital computed tomography. Cells are PBMCs isolated from 10 ml of fresh blood. The data derive from a study of T cells in Graves' hyperthyroidism and ophthalmopathy. Findings and caveats of the study: Most thyroid clonotypes that were expanded above 0.001 also turned up in blood. A median about 7 months before onset, the model predicted ophthalmopathy.

This sequence originates from a woman in her forties with Graves' ophthalmopathy. Sequencing was done on a sample of blood. This chain joins TRBV20-1 and TRBJ2-3; D is unclear. The CDR3, as DNA: TGCAGTGCTAGAGTTTCCAGGTACACAGATACGCAGTATTTT. Protein product: CSARVSRYTDTQYF.